This is a list of T cell receptor beta chains from one sample in a study of control samples from healthy donors and cancer patients. Only in-frame clones appear in the TCRdb table, and some are missing; sequencing was by immunoSEQ multiplex PCR. Of some 100,000 clones listed, more than 85% were seen once; the top ten hold 17%. The sample comprised blood. All receptors derive from a woman in her 50s in good health. CDR3s include the opening cysteine and the closing phenylalanine or tryptophan. The D gene is left open where the match is weak. Only some rows state a clone size, as once, few, many or a class for expanded clones.

D: TRBD1
J: TRBJ1-2
size: -
V: TRBV6-2/TRBV6-3
CDR3: CASRRDRVNYGYTF
DNA: TGTGCCAGCCGCCGAGACAGGGTTAACTATGGCTACACCTTC

D: -
J: TRBJ1-1
size: -
V: TRBV15
CDR3: CATSRDYRTLNTEAFF
DNA: TGTGCCACCAGCAGAGACTATCGGACGCTGAACACTGAAGCTTTCTTT

D: -
J: TRBJ2-7
size: once
V: TRBV7-8
CDR3: CASSLDIPTYEQYF
DNA: TGTGCCAGCAGCTTAGATATTCCCACCTACGAGCAGTACTTC

D: TRBD1
J: TRBJ2-7
size: -
V: TRBV7-9
CDR3: CASSSLGTVHLLYEQYF
DNA: TGTGCCAGCAGCTCGTTGGGGACAGTTCATCTCCTCTACGAGCAGTACTTC

D: -
J: TRBJ1-1
size: few
V: TRBV7-8
CDR3: CASSLGGYRSTEAFF
DNA: TGTGCCAGCAGCTTAGGGGGCTATCGCTCTACTGAAGCTTTCTTT

D: TRBD1
J: TRBJ1-5
size: -
V: TRBV2
CDR3: CASRGQENQPQHF
DNA: TGTGCCAGCAGGGGACAGGAGAATCAGCCCCAGCATTTT

D: TRBD1
J: TRBJ1-6
size: -
V: TRBV6-5
CDR3: CASIITQGDNSPLHF
DNA: TGTGCCAGCATCATAACACAGGGGGATAATTCACCCCTCCACTTT

D: -
J: TRBJ2-6
size: -
V: TRBV2
CDR3: CASRIDFSSGANVLTF
DNA: TGTGCCAGCAGGATAGATTTTAGCTCTGGGGCCAACGTCCTGACTTTC

D: -
J: TRBJ1-2
size: -
V: TRBV16
CDR3: CASSQSIRGLPDYGYTF
DNA: TGTGCCAGCAGCCAATCGATTAGAGGGTTACCGGACTATGGCTACACCTTC

D: -
J: TRBJ2-5
size: -
V: TRBV27
CDR3: CASSPGPLETQYF
DNA: TGTGCCAGCAGTCCAGGACCGTTGGAGACCCAGTACTTC

D: -
J: TRBJ2-3
size: -
V: TRBV24-1
CDR3: CATSDPLGRTDTQYF
DNA: TGTGCCACCAGTGATCCCCTGGGCAGAACAGATACGCAGTATTTT

D: TRBD1
J: TRBJ2-2
size: -
V: TRBV7-8
CDR3: CASSLRDRGGTGELFF
DNA: TGTGCCAGCAGCCTAAGGGACAGGGGCGGAACCGGGGAGCTGTTTTTT

D: -
J: TRBJ1-1
size: -
V: TRBV5-4
CDR3: CASSFGGFTEAFF
DNA: TGTGCCAGCAGCTTTGGGGGTTTCACTGAAGCTTTCTTT

D: -
J: TRBJ1-5
size: -
V: TRBV6-2/TRBV6-3
CDR3: CASSDNSNQPQHF
DNA: TGTGCCAGCAGTGACAATAGCAATCAGCCCCAGCATTTT

D: TRBD1
J: TRBJ1-1
size: -
V: TRBV9
CDR3: CASSGRQGVGNTEAFF
DNA: TGTGCCAGCAGCGGACGACAGGGTGTGGGGAACACTGAAGCTTTCTTT

D: TRBD1
J: TRBJ1-5
size: -
V: TRBV3-1/TRBV3-2
CDR3: CASSHGDRVSNQPQHF
DNA: TGTGCCAGCAGCCACGGGGACAGGGTCAGCAATCAGCCCCAGCATTTT

D: -
J: TRBJ2-7
size: -
V: TRBV11-2
CDR3: CASSFPLDHYEQYF
DNA: TGTGCCAGCAGCTTCCCATTAGACCACTACGAGCAGTACTTC

D: -
J: TRBJ2-5
size: -
V: TRBV2
CDR3: CASTQHQETQYF
DNA: TGTGCCAGCACCCAGCACCAAGAGACCCAGTACTTC

D: -
J: TRBJ1-1
size: -
V: TRBV5-6
CDR3: CASSPRLNTEAFF
DNA: TGTGCCAGCAGCCCACGACTGAACACTGAAGCTTTCTTT

D: -
J: TRBJ1-2
size: -
V: TRBV19
CDR3: CASSISGAVGGYTF
DNA: TGTGCCAGTAGTATTTCGGGGGCTGTAGGTGGCTACACCTTC